The rows below give T cell receptor beta chains drawn from one sample of a study of molecular identifiers for immune sequencing clone quantification. TCRdb re-called the PCR reads with MiXCR, one entry per CDR3 protein. The sample has hundreds of thousands of distinct CDR3 sequences, around 25% seen once. Sequencing input: naive CD8+ T cells from blood, with Jurkat cell RNA spiked in. The receptors were sampled from a human donor in good health. Some libraries in this study had Jurkat cell RNA spiked in. CDR3s include the opening cysteine and the closing phenylalanine or tryptophan. Each record gives: V gene, clone size, D gene, J gene, CDR3 protein, CDR3 DNA. A D gene is named only where the DNA matches it firmly. The size of a clone is reported for some rows only, either as once, few or many, or as a class for expanded clones.

>TRBV4-1|many|-|TRBJ1-6
CASSQDRNSGLDSPLHF
TGCGCCAGCAGCCAAGATCGAAACAGCGGGCTAGATTCACCCCTCCACTTT
>TRBV7-3|few|TRBD2|TRBJ2-7
CASSQGTSGSDEQYF
TGTGCCAGCAGCCAAGGGACTAGCGGGAGCGATGAGCAGTACTTC
>TRBV20-1|many|-|TRBJ1-4
CSARDQDGATNEKLFF
TGCAGTGCTAGAGATCAGGACGGTGCAACTAATGAAAAACTGTTTTTT
>TRBV27|few|-|TRBJ2-7
CASSPIGPLSYEQYF
TGTGCCAGCAGTCCTATCGGTCCCCTCTCCTACGAGCAGTACTTC
>TRBV7-9|few|TRBD1|TRBJ2-3
CASRLGQVTDTQYF
TGTGCCAGCAGGCTAGGACAGGTAACAGATACGCAGTATTTT
>TRBV7-8|-|-|TRBJ1-1
CASSLGAGDTEASF
TGTGCCAGCAGCTTAGGGGCCGGGGACACTGAAGCTTCCTTT
>TRBV7-9|-|-|TRBJ2-7
CAGSSRRGPLEQYF
TGTGCCGGCAGCTCCCGGAGGGGCCCTCTCGAGCAGTACTTC
>TRBV28|many|-|TRBJ2-7
CASSHGLPYEQYF
TGTGCCAGCAGCCACGGACTCCCCTACGAGCAGTACTTC
>TRBV27|few|-|TRBJ2-3
CASSPQLNTDTQYF
TGTGCCAGCAGTCCGCAATTAAACACAGATACGCAGTATTTT
>TRBV4-3|-|TRBD2|TRBJ2-1
CASSQEAGGAYNEQFF
TGCGCCAGCAGCCAAGAAGCGGGGGGGGCCTACAATGAGCAGTTCTTC
>TRBV4-3|-|-|TRBJ1-1
CASSQDLYPEGVMNNEAFF
TGCGCCAGCAGCCAAGATCTATATCCGGAGGGGGTAATGAACAATGAAGCTTTCTTT
>TRBV20-1|few|TRBD1|TRBJ1-1
CSARDLTGWATEAFF
TGCAGTGCTAGAGATCTGACAGGGTGGGCCACTGAAGCTTTCTTT
>TRBV6-1|many|-|TRBJ2-7
CASSNLPTYEQYF
TGTGCCAGCAGTAATCTACCGACGTACGAGCAGTACTTC
>TRBV7-9|many|-|TRBJ2-3
CASSPLLPNTQYF
TGTGCCAGCAGCCCTCTCCTTCCAAATACGCAGTATTTT
>TRBV7-2|many|-|TRBJ2-5
CASKGLYREETQYF
TGTGCCAGCAAGGGTTTATACAGGGAAGAGACCCAGTACTTC
>TRBV20-1|many|TRBD1|TRBJ2-7
CSANAGTVSSYEQYF
TGCAGTGCAAACGCCGGGACAGTAAGCTCCTACGAGCAGTACTTC
>TRBV12-3/TRBV12-4|-|-|TRBJ2-7
CASSGGPGRYF
TGTGCCAGCAGTGGGGGTCCTGGCAGGTACTTC
>TRBV6-1|many|-|TRBJ2-1
CASSEYRYNEQFF
TGTGCCAGCAGTGAATATCGCTACAATGAGCAGTTCTTC
>TRBV7-9|few|TRBD1|TRBJ1-5
CASSLGTGGYYQPQHF
TGTGCCAGCAGCCTTGGGACAGGGGGCTATTATCAGCCCCAGCATTTT
>TRBV28|many|TRBD2|TRBJ2-5
CASTLSSGYQETQYF
TGTGCCAGCACCCTTAGTAGCGGGTACCAAGAGACCCAGTACTTC
>TRBV5-4|few|-|TRBJ1-2
CAGVRAGYYGYTF
TGTGCCGGGGTTAGGGCAGGGTACTATGGCTACACCTTC
>TRBV29-1|many|TRBD2|TRBJ2-2
CSATLAGWTGELFF
TGCAGCGCCACTCTAGCGGGGTGGACCGGGGAGCTGTTTTTT
>TRBV3-1|few|-|TRBJ2-7
CASSQDAASVSYEQYF
TGTGCCAGCAGCCAAGACGCGGCATCGGTGTCCTACGAGCAGTACTTC
>TRBV12-3/TRBV12-4|many|-|TRBJ2-6
CASNWGDSGANVLTF
TGTGCCAGCAATTGGGGGGACTCTGGGGCCAACGTCCTGACTTTC
>TRBV19|few|-|TRBJ2-7
CASSITGSMVYEQYF
TGTGCCAGTAGCATCACGGGGAGTATGGTTTACGAGCAGTACTTC
>TRBV29-1|few|TRBD2|TRBJ2-1
CSVAGGYSEQFF
TGCAGCGTTGCCGGGGGGTACAGTGAGCAGTTCTTC
>TRBV7-9|few|-|TRBJ2-3
CASSLRLVPTDTQYF
TGTGCCAGCAGCTTAAGGCTAGTTCCCACAGATACGCAGTATTTT
>TRBV7-2|few|-|TRBJ2-7
CASSINPGTGGYELYF
TGTGCCAGCAGCATAAACCCCGGGACTGGGGGTTACGAGCTGTACTTC
>TRBV11-2|many|TRBD1|TRBJ2-3
CASSRTTGDTDTQYF
TGTGCCAGCAGCCGAACGACAGGGGACACAGATACGCAGTATTTT
>TRBV7-2|many|-|TRBJ1-1
CASSSPTGNTEAFF
TGTGCCAGCAGCTCCCCGACAGGGAACACTGAAGCTTTCTTT
>TRBV6-4|few|-|TRBJ2-3
CASSDSKQEQTTDTQYF
TGTGCCAGCAGTGACTCGAAGCAAGAGCAGACTACAGATACGCAGTATTTT
>TRBV7-9|many|TRBD1|TRBJ1-4
CASSRDRVKLFF
TGTGCCAGCAGCCGGGACAGGGTAAAACTGTTTTTT
>TRBV7-2|many|-|TRBJ2-7
CASSFGASAYEQYF
TGTGCCAGCAGCTTTGGTGCGTCCGCCTACGAGCAGTACTTC
>TRBV24-1|many|-|TRBJ2-2
CATSDSGRQENTGELFF
TGTGCCACCAGTGATTCGGGGAGACAGGAGAACACCGGGGAGCTGTTTTTT
>TRBV19|many|-|TRBJ2-7
CASSTHISYEQYF
TGTGCCAGTAGTACCCACATTTCCTACGAGCAGTACTTC
>TRBV12-3/TRBV12-4|-|TRBD2|TRBJ2-3
CASSLLAGITDTRYF
TGTGCCAGCAGTTTACTAGCGGGGATCACAGATACGCGGTATTTT
>TRBV5-8|-|TRBD2|TRBJ2-7
CASRPISGVYSYEQYF
TGTGCCAGCAGACCTATTAGCGGGGTCTACTCCTACGAGCAGTACTTC
>TRBV20-1|many|-|TRBJ2-5
CSARDLGGVEETQYF
TGCAGTGCTAGAGATCTTGGGGGAGTGGAGGAGACCCAGTACTTC
>TRBV6-5|-|-|TRBJ2-1
CASSTGPNEQFF
TGTGCCAGCAGTACCGGGCCGAATGAGCAGTTCTTC
>TRBV20-1|many|TRBD1|TRBJ2-7
CSASRTGGSYEQYF
TGCAGTGCTAGTCGGACAGGGGGTTCCTACGAGCAGTACTTC
>TRBV4-3|-|-|TRBJ1-1
CASSRVRKNTEAFF
TGCGCCAGCAGCAGGGTCCGAAAGAACACTGAAGCTTTCTTT
>TRBV19|-|-|TRBJ1-1
CASNYGGENTEAFF
TGTGCCAGTAACTACGGAGGTGAGAACACTGAAGCTTTCTTT
>TRBV19|-|-|TRBJ2-2
CASSAWTENTGELFF
TGTGCCAGTAGTGCTTGGACAGAAAACACCGGGGAGCTGTTTTTT
>TRBV5-6|few|-|TRBJ2-1
CASSLDVTDYNEQFF
TGTGCCAGCAGCTTGGACGTGACTGACTACAATGAGCAGTTCTTC
>TRBV20-1|-|-|TRBJ2-1
CSARDAPGLGIYEQFF
TGCAGTGCTAGAGATGCCCCGGGACTGGGTATCTATGAGCAGTTCTTC